This entry lists 12 T cell receptor beta chains sequenced from one sample in a study of T cells in Graves' hyperthyroidism and ophthalmopathy. Amplification of TCR beta CDR3 regions used RNA as the template. HTBI primers were employed in a first-round RT-PCR of the TCR CDR3. TCRdb passed the multiplex PCR reads through MiXCR, listing each CDR3 protein once. The sample shows some 550,000 distinct CDR3 sequences, around 20% of them seen only once. Sequencing input: blood. The source of these receptors is a man in his late teens or twenties with Graves' hyperthyroidism.

V and J are TRBV27 and TRBJ2-2; D ambiguous. Germline CDR1 is MNHEY and CDR2 is SMNVEV (reference sequence). The CDR3 covers 13 residues. V lost 4 bases and J lost 9, with 12 bases in between. CDR3 DNA: TGTGCCAGCAGTTCCCTCGACCGTTGGGAGCTGTTTTTT. This translates into CASSSLDRWELFF.

In this sample, this clonotype turned up a few times. The J gene is TRBJ1-1, the V gene TRBV9; D gene uncertain. Germline assignment: CDR1 SGDLS and CDR2 YYNGEE. The CDR3 spans 13 residues. V was cut by 4 bases and J by 7 bases, with 14 bases left in between. The CDR3 loop reads CASSPHLGSEAFF. The CDR3 bases are TGTGCCAGCAGCCCCCATCTCGGTAGTGAAGCTTTCTTT.

This clonotype was counted only a few times. The CDR3 nucleotides read TGTGCCAGCAGCTTGAGGCTCATTCAGTACTTC. It specifies CASSLRLIQYF. V gene TRBV11-2 combines with J gene TRBJ2-4; unclear D gene. This CDR3 has 11 amino acids. Trimming took 3 bases from V and 9 from J, leaving 6 bases between them. Germline values: CDR1 SGHAT, CDR2 FQNNGV. The variable domain in full, with the rest retrieved from reference TRBV11-2 and TRBJ2-4, is EAGVAQSPRYKIIEKRQSVAFWCNPISGHATLYWYQQILGQGPKLLIQFQNNGVVDDSQLPKDRFSAERLKGVDSTLKIQPAKLEDSAVYLCASSLRLIQYFGAGTRLSVL.

This clonotype was recorded at least ten times. V gene TRBV6-6 combines with J gene TRBJ1-1; D possibly corresponds to TRBD1 (5 bases). CDR1 and CDR2 (germline): MNHNY, SVGAGI (reference sequence). This CDR3 comprises 15 residues. Deletions cut 4 bases from V and 1 base from J, with 13 bases between. CDR3 sequence reads: CASSFQDRANTEAFF. The CDR3 DNA reads as TGTGCCAGCAGTTTCCAAGACAGAGCGAACACTGAAGCTTTCTTT.

This clonotype has a handful of counts. The V and J genes are TRBV19 and TRBJ1-5; D gene ambiguous. V lost 5 bases and J 3 bases, leaving 14 bases between the germline ends. Looked up from germline, CDR1 is LNHDA and CDR2 is SQIVND (reference sequence). The CDR3 totals 15 residues. CDR3 region: CASSVAGATNQPQHF. DNA for the CDR3: TGTGCCAGTAGTGTAGCCGGAGCCACCAATCAGCCCCAGCATTTT.

This clonotype was detected ten times or more. A read error may account for a junction end that differs from germline. The J gene is TRBJ1-5, the V gene TRBV6-5; no clear D. CDR3 length: 13 residues. The germline gives CDR1 MNHEY, CDR2 SVGAGI. The CDR3 nucleotides are TGTGCCAGCAGCTACTGGGGCAATCAGCCCCAGCATTTT. Translation gives CASSYWGNQPQHF.

This clonotype was observed a few times. The chain carries TRBV6-2 or TRBV6-3 and TRBJ2-5; tentative D call: TRBD2 (6 bases). The CDR3 contains 12 residues. Germline values: CDR1 MNHEY, CDR2 SVGEGT. V was pared by 8 bases and J by 4 bases, with 11 bases between. The DNA for the CDR3 is TGTGCCAGCGGGGGGAGCCGAGAGACCCAGTACTTC. It yields the protein CASGGSRETQYF.

Many counts were recorded for this clonotype. J is TRBJ1-2 and V is TRBV19, with TRBD1 identical over 8 bases. V was pared by 6 bases and J by 3 bases, with 12 bases of the junction left unmatched. Germline V gene data show CDR1 as LNHDA and CDR2 as SQIVND (reference sequence). The CDR3 totals 16 residues. In DNA, the CDR3 is TGTGCCAGTAGCACCCGAATGGACAGGGCGGACTATGGCTACACCTTC. Translating it yields CASSTRMDRADYGYTF.

The chain uses TRBV3-1 and TRBJ2-7; weak D call: TRBD2 (6 bases). The germline V gene encodes CDR1 LGHDT and CDR2 YNNKEL (reference sequence). Trimming removed 4 bases at V and 1 base at J, with 17 bases between. The CDR3 loop spans 16 amino acids. CDR3 sequence: CASSPAQGLESYEQYF. The CDR3 region has the DNA TGTGCCAGCAGCCCGGCTCAGGGACTGGAGTCCTACGAGCAGTACTTC.

This clonotype was observed once. Without the conserved terminal phenylalanine or tryptophan, this CDR3 likely stems from a read error. V gene TRBV6-5 combines with J gene TRBJ2-5; D unresolved. The length of the CDR3 is 12 residues. V was clipped by 2 bases and J by 9 bases, with 10 bases between them. CDR1 is MNHEY and CDR2 is SVGAGI in the germline V gene. The CDR3 nucleotides read TGTGCCAGCAGTTACCCAGAGACGGCCCAGTACCTC. Its protein product is CASSYPETAQYL.

Ten or more counts support this clonotype. The chain employs TRBV28 and TRBJ1-1; the match to TRBD1 covers 7 bases. The CDR3 covers 15 residues. Germline assignment: CDR1 MDHEN and CDR2 SYDVKM. J was trimmed by 3 bases and V by 5 bases; bases with no gene match: 9. The CDR3 loop reads CASSARQGKDTEAFF. The CDR3, as DNA: TGTGCCAGCAGTGCCCGACAGGGAAAGGACACTGAAGCTTTCTTT.

V usage is TRBV4-1 and J usage is TRBJ1-1; no definite D call. V lost 1 base, J lost 1 base, and 13 bases lay in between. CDR1 is MGHRA and CDR2 is YSYEKL in the germline V gene. This CDR3 contains 16 residues. The CDR3 bases are TGCGCCAGCAGCCAAGTCGTTAAGAGTGCGAACACTGAAGCTTTCTTT. It translates to CASSQVVKSANTEAFF.